The next 30 T cell receptor beta chains were all read from a single sample in a study of cytomegalovirus exposure and HLA in healthy donors. Researchers ran the PCR with 60 Vbeta and 13 Jbeta primers. Method: immunoSEQ multiplex PCR; TCRdb's copy keeps in-frame clones and lacks some. The sample has some 170,000 clones, approximately 75% seen once. Sequencing was done on a sample of PBMCs. These receptors were taken from a man younger than 40 in good health and CMV-seropositive.

The V call is TRBV7-2, the J call TRBJ1-5, with 8 bases aligning to TRBD1. The CDR3 is made up of 14 amino acids. V shed 3 bases, J shed 9 bases, and the junction held 7 bases outside the gene matches. Germline CDR1 is SGHTA and CDR2 is FQGNSA. DNA of the CDR3: TGTGCCAGCAGCTTGGGACAGGAGTATCGGCCCCAGCATTTT. This encodes CASSLGQEYRPQHF.

The V call is TRBV6-4, the J call TRBJ2-3, with D possibly matching TRBD2 (7 bases). The V gene lost 2 bases and the J gene lost 5 bases, with 11 bases spanning the gap. This CDR3 spans 14 amino acids. Germline CDR1 reads MRHNA; CDR2 reads SNTAGT. CDR3 amino acids: CASSDGGAEDTQYF. The CDR3 bases are TGTGCCAGCAGTGACGGGGGGGCCGAAGATACGCAGTATTTT.

This chain uses TRBV7-2 with TRBJ1-2; 10 nucleotides agree with TRBD1. The J segment lost 8 bases and the V segment lost 1 base, leaving 4 bases of the junction unmatched. Germline V lookup: CDR1 SGHTA, CDR2 FQGNSA. This CDR3 contains 14 residues. Here the CDR3 reads CASSLGQGATGYTF. CDR3 DNA: TGTGCCAGCAGCTTAGGACAGGGGGCGACAGGCTACACCTTC. Full variable domain (remainder filled in from reference TRBV7-2 and TRBJ1-2): GAGVSQSPSNKVTEKGKDVELRCDPISGHTALYWYRQSLGQGLEFLIYFQGNSAPDKSGLPSDRFSAERTGGSVSTLTIQRTQQEDSAVYLCASSLGQGATGYTFGSGTRLTVV.

V is TRBV25-1 and J is TRBJ1-2; 7 nucleotides align to TRBD1. The CDR3 extends over 15 amino acids. CDR1 MGHDK and CDR2 SYGVNS come from the germline V gene. V was clipped by 2 bases and J by 4 bases; unmatched bases: 7. CDR3 protein: CASSEAGDRSYGYTF. DNA for the CDR3: TGTGCCAGCAGTGAAGCTGGGGACAGATCCTATGGCTACACCTTC.

CDR3 region: CASSPGGPQTQYF. CDR3 sequence (DNA): TGCGCCAGCAGCCCAGGGGGCCCCCAGACCCAGTACTTC. The J gene is TRBJ2-5, the V gene TRBV5-1; 8 bases line up with TRBD1. Trimming cost V 4 bases and J 6 bases; bases outside gene matches: 5. The CDR3 sequence is 13 residues long. The germline CDR1 and CDR2 sequences are SGHRS and YFSETQ. Full variable domain (outside the CDR3, taken from reference TRBV5-1 and TRBJ2-5): KAGVTQTPRYLIKTRGQQVTLSCSPISGHRSVSWYQQTPGQGLQFLFEYFSETQRNKGNFPGRFSGRQFSNSRSEMNVSTLELGDSALYLCASSPGGPQTQYFGPGTRLLVL.

The rearrangement links TRBV6-1 to TRBJ1-5; D is unclear. The CDR3 spans 13 residues. With 6 bases removed from V and 5 bases from J, the gap between germline ends came to 11 bases. Germline V lookup: CDR1 MNHNS, CDR2 SASEGT. CDR3 nucleotides: TGTGCCAGCAGCCCGACATTTTATCAGCCCCAGCATTTT. As protein: CASSPTFYQPQHF.

This chain links TRBV7-9 with TRBJ2-7; 9 bases fit TRBD1. V lost 5 bases and J lost 1; bases outside the gene matches: 6. This CDR3 has 15 residues. The V gene's germline CDR1 is SEHNR and CDR2 FQNEAQ (reference sequence). The CDR3, as DNA: TGTGCCAGCAGCCCCCGGGACAGGGTATCCTACGAGCAGTACTTC. Residues: CASSPRDRVSYEQYF.

V is TRBV5-4 and J is TRBJ1-1, with TRBD1 matching 9 bases. This CDR3 region has 14 residues. CDR1 and CDR2 (germline): SGHNT, YYREEE (reference sequence). Trimming removed 4 bases from V and 6 bases from J; junction bases left unmatched: 7. CDR3 sequence reads: CASSPQGALAEAFF. CDR3 nucleotides: TGTGCCAGCAGCCCACAGGGGGCCCTAGCTGAAGCTTTCTTT.

The V gene is TRBV6-5, the J gene TRBJ2-7, with D possibly TRBD1 on 5 matching bases. In germline, CDR1 is MNHEY, CDR2 SVGAGI. The CDR3 length is 13 residues. Deletions cut 5 bases from V and 3 bases from J, with 11 bases between. The CDR3 DNA sequence: TGTGCCAGCAGTGAACAGGATAACTACGAGCAGTACTTC. Translated: CASSEQDNYEQYF.

This clone was seen a handful of times. This chain uses TRBV28 with TRBJ1-2, with a weak D call TRBD1 (6 bases). V was pared by 6 bases and J by 2 bases, with 10 bases between. CDR1 and CDR2 (germline): MDHEN, SYDVKM. The CDR3 consists of 13 residues. The CDR3 region is CASRLTGNYGYTF. The CDR3 region has the DNA TGTGCCAGCAGGTTGACAGGAAACTATGGCTACACCTTC.

The rearrangement uses TRBV6-1 and TRBJ2-7; 9 bases are a match to TRBD1. The CDR3 is 13 residues long. The junction had 8 bases not matched to a gene; V was cut back by 11 bases and J by 3 bases. Germline V gene data show CDR1 as MNHNS and CDR2 as SASEGT. The CDR3 bases are TGTGCCGGGAGACAGGGGGTCCTCTACGAGCAGTACTTC. As protein: CAGRQGVLYEQYF.

This clone was found once. The chain has TRBV27 and TRBJ1-2, with TRBD1 matching over 7 bases. V was clipped by 0 bases and J by 5 bases; unmatched bases: 3. The germline gives CDR1 MNHEY, CDR2 SMNVEV (reference sequence). The CDR3 is 14 amino acids. The CDR3 protein is CASSLSARGYGYTF. CDR3 nucleotide sequence: TGTGCCAGCAGTTTATCGGCCAGGGGGTATGGCTACACCTTC.

The CDR3 bases are TGTGCCAGCAGTTGGTTCGGCGAGCAGTACTTC. Amino acid sequence: CASSWFGEQYF. The chain links TRBV28 to TRBJ2-7, with D unresolved. The length of the CDR3 is 11 residues. The germline gives CDR1 MDHEN, CDR2 SYDVKM. V gave up 4 bases and J gave up 6 bases, with 7 bases separating them.

The rearrangement uses TRBV6-1 and TRBJ1-5; maybe TRBD1 (5 bases). V lost 4 bases, J lost 5 bases, and 9 bases lay in between. The CDR3 extends over 13 amino acids. Germline CDR1 reads MNHNS; CDR2 reads SASEGT. Here the CDR3 DNA reads TGTGCCAGCAGTGTAGAAGGGGATCAGCCCCAGCATTTT. This sequence encodes CASSVEGDQPQHF.

The V and J genes are TRBV7-5 and TRBJ2-7; TRBD1, the D gene given by the table, was not confirmed from the DNA. TRBV7-5 is deemed a pseudogene. The CDR3 runs to 14 residues. CDR3 nucleotides: TGTGTCAGAAGCTTAGCAGGGGTGCCCTACGAGCAGTACTTC. Translation gives CVRSLAGVPYEQYF.

This clone was detected a few times. The rearrangement links TRBV7-3 to TRBJ2-2, with D perhaps matching TRBD1 (6 bases). Looked up from germline, CDR1 is SGHTA and CDR2 is FQGTGA. The CDR3 runs 15 residues. V was cut by 5 bases and J by 3 bases, with 13 bases left in between. CDR3 protein: CASSTQGYDTGELFF. CDR3 DNA sequence: TGTGCCAGCAGCACACAGGGCTACGACACCGGGGAGCTGTTTTTT.

This clone has just a few counts. The V call is TRBV6-4, the J call TRBJ2-1; 12 nucleotides agree with TRBD2. The germline V gene encodes CDR1 MRHNA and CDR2 SNTAGT. The CDR3 loop spans 15 amino acids. J gave up 10 bases and V 3 bases, and 7 bases lay outside the gene matches. CDR3 in DNA: TGTGCCAGCAGTGAAGCTAGCGGGGGGGCAGACGAGCAGTTCTTC. This codes for CASSEASGGADEQFF.

A few counts support this clone. The chain links TRBV5-1 to TRBJ1-2; D remains unclear. Germline assignment: CDR1 SGHRS and CDR2 YFSETQ. This CDR3 is built from 15 residues. The ends were cut back, 1 base at V and 1 base at J, with 11 bases in the middle. The CDR3 sequence is CASSLWADDNYGYTF. DNA for the CDR3: TGCGCCAGCAGCTTGTGGGCAGACGATAACTATGGCTACACCTTC.

The chain recombines TRBV29-1 with TRBJ2-7; D might be TRBD1 (7 bases). The CDR3 is 13 residues long. V lost 5 bases and J 7 bases, leaving 18 bases between the germline ends. Germline CDR1 SQVTM, CDR2 ANQGSEA. This CDR3 reads CSVQGGPPFEQYF. DNA for the CDR3: TGCAGCGTTCAGGGGGGTCCCCCTTTTGAGCAGTACTTC.

The chain joins TRBV11-2 to TRBJ2-5; TRBD2 matches at 12 bases. CDR1 and CDR2 (germline): SGHAT, FQNNGV. The CDR3 consists of 16 residues. The V segment lost 5 bases and the J segment 4 bases; nucleotides outside the gene matches: 8. The DNA for the CDR3 is TGTGCCAGCAGCCCCAGACTAGCGGGGGAAGTAGAGACCCAGTACTTC. This sequence encodes CASSPRLAGEVETQYF.

The chain is built from TRBV6-5 and TRBJ1-6, with D perhaps TRBD1 (5 bases). Germline values: CDR1 MNHEY, CDR2 SVGAGI. V was cut by 2 bases and J by 6 bases, with 11 bases left in between. The length of the CDR3 is 15 residues. The CDR3 here is CASSYRQGLNSPLHF. The CDR3 DNA is TGTGCCAGCAGTTACAGGCAGGGTCTTAATTCACCCCTCCACTTT.

The J gene is TRBJ2-3, the V gene TRBV6-5; 7 bases match TRBD2. This CDR3 spans 15 amino acids. The V segment lost 1 base and the J segment 2 bases; nucleotides outside the gene matches: 3. Per the germline V gene, CDR1 is MNHEY and CDR2 is SVGAGI. The chain's CDR3 is CASSYLSGDTDTQYF. The CDR3, as DNA: TGTGCCAGCAGTTACTTAAGCGGGGACACAGATACGCAGTATTTT.

The chain has TRBV4-1 and TRBJ2-7, with a possible D match to TRBD1 (6 bases). Germline V gives CDR1 MGHRA, CDR2 YSYEKL. The CDR3 consists of 14 residues. Deletions cut 4 bases from V and 3 bases from J, with 13 bases between. The CDR3 DNA follows: TGCGCCAGCAGCCCCTACCGGGACAACTACGAGCAGTACTTC. Translated: CASSPYRDNYEQYF.

This rearrangement joins TRBV29-1 to TRBJ2-3; D is perhaps TRBD2 (6 bases). The CDR3 is 17 residues long. Per the germline V gene, CDR1 is SQVTM and CDR2 is ANQGSEA. Trimming took off 3 bases at V and 0 bases at J, with 19 bases between the two ends. CDR3 sequence: CSVDGRTGESSTDTQYF. CDR3 nucleotide sequence: TGCAGCGTTGACGGTAGGACGGGGGAGTCTAGCACAGATACGCAGTATTTT.

The rearrangement joins TRBV7-9 to TRBJ1-4, with D unresolved. The CDR3 consists of 15 residues. Looked up from germline, CDR1 is SEHNR and CDR2 is FQNEAQ (reference sequence). Trimming removed 0 bases from V and 4 bases from J, with 9 bases in between. The CDR3 sequence: CASSLATGSNEKLFF. The CDR3 nucleotides are TGTGCCAGCAGCTTAGCAACGGGGAGTAATGAAAAACTGTTTTTT.

V and J are TRBV9 and TRBJ1-3; D is unclear. Germline V CDR1 and CDR2: SGDLS, YYNGEE. This CDR3 has 16 residues. V gave up 3 bases and J gave up 0 bases, with 13 bases separating them. CDR3 sequence reads: CASSASLGYSGNTIYF. The CDR3 nucleotides are TGTGCCAGCAGCGCCAGCCTCGGGTACTCTGGAAACACCATATATTTT.

This chain uses TRBV11-2 with TRBJ2-3; TRBD2 is a possible D gene (5 bases). The length of the CDR3 is 14 residues. V shed 5 bases and J shed 7 bases, with 16 bases lying between them. CDR1 SGHAT and CDR2 FQNNGV come from the germline V gene. In nucleotides, the CDR3 is TGTGCCAGCAGCAAAGAGGGCTATCAGTATACGCAGTATTTT. Amino acid sequence: CASSKEGYQYTQYF. The complete variable domain, with remaining parts taken from reference TRBV11-2 and TRBJ2-3, reads EAGVAQSPRYKIIEKRQSVAFWCNPISGHATLYWYQQILGQGPKLLIQFQNNGVVDDSQLPKDRFSAERLKGVDSTLKIQPAKLEDSAVYLCASSKEGYQYTQYFGPGTRLTVL.

This chain links TRBV7-2 with TRBJ2-7; 12 bases align to TRBD2. J lost 2 bases, V lost 5 bases, and 4 bases had no gene match. This CDR3 is built from 15 residues. Germline loops: CDR1 SGHTA, CDR2 FQGNSA. CDR3 sequence reads: CASSQTSGGTYEQYF. In nucleotides, the CDR3 is TGTGCCAGCAGCCAGACTAGCGGGGGCACCTACGAGCAGTACTTC.

The J gene is TRBJ1-1, the V gene TRBV7-9, with a possible D match to TRBD1 (5 bases). This CDR3 has 14 residues. V shed 2 bases and J shed 2 bases, with 9 bases lying between them. Germline lookup yields CDR1 SEHNR and CDR2 FQNEAQ (reference sequence). CDR3 loop: CASSLKGLNTEAFF. CDR3 DNA sequence: TGTGCCAGCAGCTTAAAGGGACTCAACACTGAAGCTTTCTTT.

The chain employs TRBV4-3 and TRBJ1-2; 9 nucleotides agree with TRBD1. This CDR3 spans 15 amino acids. Germline V gene sequence: CDR1 LGHNA, CDR2 YSLEER. Trimming cost V 0 bases and J 7 bases; bases outside gene matches: 6. Here the CDR3 reads CASSQDGTGLIGYTF. The CDR3 DNA reads as TGCGCCAGCAGCCAAGACGGGACAGGGCTTATTGGCTACACCTTC.